This T cell receptor (beta chain) appears in the sequencing data of a study of T cells after posttransplantation cyclophosphamide. Here immunoSEQ multiplex PCR was the method, and the copy in TCRdb shows in-frame clones only, minus some. The repertoire holds about 28,000 clones, about nine tenths seen once, with roughly 3.4% in the top ten. The CDR3 is 14 residues long. General observations from the study: Donor-recipient repertoire similarity was low at 1-2 months, rising over year one. Tissue-infiltrating T cells from skin or gut overlapped little with blood T cells. TRB clonality was highly associated with recipient CMV seropositivity and reactivation.

Concerning this clone: Its antigen is still unknown.

The receptor was derived from a man aged 45-65 years. The source material was PBMCs. V gene TRBV21-1 combines with J gene TRBJ2-5; the table's D gene call, TRBD1, was not cross checked with the DNA. TRBV21-1 constitutes a pseudogene. The DNA of the CDR3 is TGTGCCAACCCGTGGACAGGGCGGAAGGAGACCCAGTACTTC. This codes for CANPWTGRKETQYF.